At least ten counts were recorded for the clone carrying this T cell receptor (beta chain). V lost 3 bases to trimming and J lost 0 bases, with 14 bases between them. The CDR3 covers 15 residues. The germline CDR1 and CDR2 sequences are DFQATT and SNEGSKA (reference sequence). This specimen belongs to a study of glioma-infiltrating T cells. The iRepertoire nested amplicon-rescue multiplex PCR amplified TCR alpha and beta CDR3s from RNA. MiXCR was run by TCRdb on the multiplex PCR reads, yielding one entry per CDR3 protein. The sample yields roughly 130,000 distinct CDR3 sequences, about 25% seen once.

This chain joins TRBV20-1 and TRBJ1-1, with no clear D. This receptor was obtained from a human donor with low-grade glioma or glioblastoma, undergoing nonglioma brain surgery, or in good health (not recorded which). Source material: glioma tissue, nonneoplastic brain tissue, or PBMCs (not recorded which). CDR3 amino acids: CSARPWSAMNTEAFF. In DNA, the CDR3 is TGCAGTGCTAGGCCCTGGTCGGCAATGAACACTGAAGCTTTCTTT.